One sample yielded the 17 T cell receptor beta chains listed below, sequenced in a study of T cell changes during pregnancy in multiple sclerosis. Sequencing was performed with immunoSEQ multiplex PCR; in TCRdb, only in-frame clones are kept and a portion is missing. Of approximately 73,000 clones in the sample, approximately 92% were seen once. The sample here was CD4+ T cells from peripheral blood mononuclear cells, taken before pregnancy. The origin of the receptors is a female donor with multiple sclerosis, enrolled in a pregnancy study.

The chain couples TRBV28 to TRBJ1-5; no firm D call. Germline CDR1 and CDR2: MDHEN and SYDVKM. This CDR3 is built from 13 residues. Trimming pared 4 bases from V and 4 bases from J, leaving 8 bases between. CDR3 DNA sequence: TGTGCCAGCAGTTACAGTATTAATCAGCCCCAGCATTTT. It is translated as CASSYSINQPQHF.

The genes are TRBV27 and TRBJ1-1; D is perhaps TRBD1 (6 bases). Germline values: CDR1 MNHEY, CDR2 SMNVEV (reference sequence). The CDR3 has 13 residues. V lost 4 bases and J lost 4, with 10 bases in between. Here the CDR3 reads CASSSGVGTEAFF. As DNA, the CDR3 is TGTGCCAGCAGTTCAGGGGTCGGCACTGAAGCTTTCTTT.

The V gene is TRBV5-1, the J gene TRBJ1-1, with D tentatively TRBD1 (5 bases). Germline loops: CDR1 SGHRS, CDR2 YFSETQ. CDR3 length equals 13 residues. V shed 0 bases and J shed 6 bases, with 9 bases lying between them. The CDR3 sequence: CASSLEAGPEAFF. In DNA form, the CDR3 reads TGCGCCAGCAGCTTGGAGGCAGGGCCTGAAGCTTTCTTT.

This chain uses TRBV27 with TRBJ1-1; 7 nucleotides agree with TRBD1. The CDR3 totals 15 residues. CDR1 MNHEY and CDR2 SMNVEV come from the germline V gene (reference sequence). J lost 5 bases, V lost 4 bases, and 10 bases had no gene match. CDR3 nucleotide sequence: TGTGCCAGCAGTTCAAAGGGGGCGCTGGTAACTGAAGCTTTCTTT. Amino acids: CASSSKGALVTEAFF.

The CDR3: CSARPTGGYTF. DNA of the CDR3: TGCAGTGCTAGGCCAACAGGGGGCTACACCTTC. The chain links TRBV20-1 to TRBJ1-2, with D maybe TRBD1 (6 bases). The CDR3 is made up of 11 amino acids. V was clipped by 3 bases and J by 8 bases, with 10 bases between them. Looked up from germline, CDR1 is DFQATT and CDR2 is SNEGSKA (reference sequence).

V and J are TRBV28 and TRBJ1-5; D call uncertain. Trimming cost V 2 bases and J 7 bases, with 12 bases left between them. Germline CDR1 and CDR2: MDHEN and SYDVKM. The CDR3 totals 14 residues. The CDR3, as DNA: TGTGCCAGCAGTTTAGAGAGTAACTGGCAGCCCCAGCATTTT. It encodes CASSLESNWQPQHF.

The chain combines TRBV27 with TRBJ2-7; D remains ambiguous. Trimming removed 8 bases from V and 3 bases from J, with 11 bases in between. CDR1 is MNHEY, CDR2 SMNVEV, per germline (reference sequence). The length of the CDR3 is 12 residues. CDR3 bases: TGTGCCAGCTCCTTCCCAGACTACGAGCAGTACTTC. Amino acids: CASSFPDYEQYF.

The rearrangement links TRBV30 to TRBJ2-2, with D perhaps matching TRBD2 (5 bases). Between the trimmed V and J ends, which lost 0 bases and 7 bases, there was a span of 9 bases. The CDR3 contains 13 residues. CDR1 and CDR2 from the germline V gene are GTSNPN and SVGIG (reference sequence). Written as DNA, the CDR3 is TGTGCCTGGAGTGTTCGGGATGACGGGGAGCTGTTTTTT. This gives the protein CAWSVRDDGELFF.

This clone was seen at least ten times. The chain recombines TRBV7-2 with TRBJ1-1; D might be TRBD1 (6 bases). Trimming cost V 1 base and J 10 bases, with 19 bases left between them. The CDR3 is 15 amino acids. Germline V gene data show CDR1 as SGHTA and CDR2 as FQGNSA. The CDR3, as DNA: TGTGCCAGCAGCTTAGAAAACAGGGCCGGCGGGAGAGCTTTCTTT. Translation: CASSLENRAGGRAFF.

This chain joins TRBV15 and TRBJ1-5; D is unclear. Per the germline V gene, CDR1 is LNHNV and CDR2 is YYDKDF (reference sequence). V lost 0 bases and J 0 bases, leaving 6 bases between the germline ends. CDR3 size: 15 residues. CDR3 residues: CATSRETSSNQPQHF. The CDR3 nucleotides are TGTGCCACCAGCAGAGAGACAAGTAGCAATCAGCCCCAGCATTTT.

The chain carries TRBV19 and TRBJ1-2; the match to TRBD1 covers 10 bases. CDR3 size: 13 residues. The germline V gene has CDR1 LNHDA and CDR2 SQIVND (reference sequence). The V and J ends lost 7 bases and 10 bases, in that order; junction bases with no gene match: 9. CDR3 nucleotides: TGTGCCAGTACCCCGGACAGGGGGGAAATCTACACCTTC. Protein product: CASTPDRGEIYTF.

The chain combines TRBV28 with TRBJ1-4, with 7 nucleotides matching TRBD1. The V segment lost 8 bases and the J segment 8 bases; nucleotides outside the gene matches: 11. The CDR3 is 14 amino acids. The germline CDR1 and CDR2 sequences are MDHEN and SYDVKM. This CDR3 reads CASRRQGVGEKLFF. The CDR3 coding sequence is TGTGCCAGCCGGCGTCAGGGGGTAGGGGAAAAACTGTTTTTT.

This clone was detected once. The chain is built from TRBV9 and TRBJ2-3; 10 nucleotides agree with TRBD2. V trimming: 4 bases; J trimming: 3 bases; junction bases outside the gene matches: 2. Germline CDR1 SGDLS, CDR2 YYNGEE. This CDR3 spans 14 amino acids. The CDR3 sequence: CASSPSGSTDTQYF. The CDR3 nucleotides read TGTGCCAGCAGCCCTAGCGGGAGTACAGATACGCAGTATTTT.

This clone was picked up a small number of times. The gene calls are TRBV6-1 and TRBJ2-7; TRBD2 matches at 8 bases. The V gene's germline CDR1 is MNHNS and CDR2 SASEGT. The J segment lost 2 bases and the V segment lost 5 bases, leaving 2 bases of the junction unmatched. The CDR3 runs to 13 residues. CDR3 amino acids: CASSTGGTYEQYF. In nucleotides, the CDR3 is TGTGCCAGCAGTACGGGGGGGACCTACGAGCAGTACTTC.

The rearrangement links TRBV28 to TRBJ1-2; D not resolved. The germline gives CDR1 MDHEN, CDR2 SYDVKM. CDR3 length equals 12 residues. Trimming took 5 bases from V and 4 from J, leaving 8 bases between them. CDR3 amino acids: CASSPLAYGYTF. The CDR3, as DNA: TGTGCCAGCAGTCCCCTGGCCTATGGCTACACCTTC.

The chain couples TRBV10-2 to TRBJ2-1; 8 positions match TRBD2. This CDR3 has 14 residues. Germline CDR1 and CDR2: WSHSY and SAAADI. V was pared by 3 bases and J by 8 bases, with 6 bases of the junction left unmatched. The CDR3 is CASSESGSTYEQFF. DNA of the CDR3: TGCGCCAGCAGTGAAAGCGGGAGTACCTATGAGCAGTTCTTC.

V is TRBV28 and J is TRBJ2-6; TRBD2 might be the D (6 bases). The germline V gene encodes CDR1 MDHEN and CDR2 SYDVKM. The V gene lost 4 bases and the J gene lost 0 bases, with 10 bases spanning the gap. The length of the CDR3 is 16 residues. Written as DNA, the CDR3 is TGTGCCAGCAGTTCGGGAGTGAACTCTGGGGCCAACGTCCTGACTTTC. It translates to CASSSGVNSGANVLTF.